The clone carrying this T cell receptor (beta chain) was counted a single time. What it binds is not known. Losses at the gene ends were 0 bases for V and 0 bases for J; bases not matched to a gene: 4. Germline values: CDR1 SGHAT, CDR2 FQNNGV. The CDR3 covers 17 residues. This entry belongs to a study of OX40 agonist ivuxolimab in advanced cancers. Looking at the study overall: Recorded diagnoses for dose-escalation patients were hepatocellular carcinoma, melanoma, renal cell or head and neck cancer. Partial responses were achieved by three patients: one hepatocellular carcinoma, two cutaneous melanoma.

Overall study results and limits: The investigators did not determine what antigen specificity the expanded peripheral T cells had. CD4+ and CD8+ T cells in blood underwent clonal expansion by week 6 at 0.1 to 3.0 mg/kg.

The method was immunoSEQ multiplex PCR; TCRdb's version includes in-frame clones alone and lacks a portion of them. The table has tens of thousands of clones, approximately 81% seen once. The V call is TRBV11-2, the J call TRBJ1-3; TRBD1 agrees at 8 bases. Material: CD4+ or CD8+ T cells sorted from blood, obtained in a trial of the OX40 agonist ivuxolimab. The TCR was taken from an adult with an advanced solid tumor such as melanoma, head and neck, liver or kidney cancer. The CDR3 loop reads CASSLDVQGASGNTIYF. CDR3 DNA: TGTGCCAGCAGCTTAGATGTCCAGGGGGCCTCTGGAAACACCATATATTTT.